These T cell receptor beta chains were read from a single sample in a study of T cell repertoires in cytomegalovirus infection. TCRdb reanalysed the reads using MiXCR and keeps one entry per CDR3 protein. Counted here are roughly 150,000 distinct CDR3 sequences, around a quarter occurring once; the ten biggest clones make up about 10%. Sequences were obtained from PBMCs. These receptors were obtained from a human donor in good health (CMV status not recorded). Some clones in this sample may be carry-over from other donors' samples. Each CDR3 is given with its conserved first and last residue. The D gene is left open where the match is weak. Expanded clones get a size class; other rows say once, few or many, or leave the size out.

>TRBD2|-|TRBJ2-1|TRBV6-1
CASSGTSGSADEHFF
TGTGCCAGCAGTGGTACTAGCGGGAGTGCAGATGAGCATTTCTTC
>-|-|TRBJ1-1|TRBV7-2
CASSLRYSLEAFF
TGTGCCAGCAGCTTACGGTATAGTCTAGAAGCTTTCTTT
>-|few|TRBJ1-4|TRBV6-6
CASSGSEKLFF
TGTGCCAGCTCCGGGAGTGAAAAACTGTTTTTT
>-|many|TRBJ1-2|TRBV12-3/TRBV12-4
CASSLESGRSYGYTF
TGTGCCAGCAGTTTAGAATCGGGACGAAGCTATGGCTACACCTTC
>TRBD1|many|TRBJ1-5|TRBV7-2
CASSPRQGRQPQHF
TGTGCCAGCAGCCCCAGACAGGGACGGCAGCCCCAGCATTTT
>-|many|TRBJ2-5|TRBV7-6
CASSLGGGRRETQYF
TGTGCCAGCAGCTTAGGGGGAGGCCGACGAGAGACCCAGTACTTC
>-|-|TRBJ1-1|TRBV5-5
CDSSPNSGGSEAFF
TGTGACAGCAGCCCCAATAGCGGGGGTTCTGAAGCTTTCTTT
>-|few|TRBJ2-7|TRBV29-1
CSVGYSSNDYEQYF
TGCAGCGTTGGGTACTCCAGCAACGACTACGAGCAGTACTTC
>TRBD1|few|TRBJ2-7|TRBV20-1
CSVNTGTGVGYEQYF
TGCAGTGTTAACACCGGGACAGGGGTTGGCTACGAGCAGTACTTC
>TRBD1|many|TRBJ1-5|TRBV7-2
CASSLLQGEGPQHF
TGTGCCAGCAGCCTCTTACAGGGGGAAGGACCCCAGCATTTT
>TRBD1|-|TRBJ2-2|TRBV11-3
CASSLGYRDRGRNTGELFF
TGTGCCAGCAGCTTAGGTTACCGGGACAGGGGGCGAAACACCGGGGAGCTGTTTTTT
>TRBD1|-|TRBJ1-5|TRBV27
CASSGTGDQPQHF
TGTGCCAGCAGCGGGACAGGGGATCAGCCCCAGCATTTT
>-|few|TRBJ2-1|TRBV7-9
CASSFPPAPTYNEQFF
TGTGCCAGCAGCTTCCCTCCAGCTCCTACCTACAATGAGCAGTTCTTC
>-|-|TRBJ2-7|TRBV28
CASSPVDREGLDYEQYF
TGTGCCAGCAGTCCTGTGGACAGGGAGGGACTGGACTACGAGCAGTACTTC
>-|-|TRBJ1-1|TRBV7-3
CASSLSWASMWGNTEAFF
TGTGCCAGCAGCTTATCCTGGGCCTCGATGTGGGGGAACACTGAAGCTTTCTTT
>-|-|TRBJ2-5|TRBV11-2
CASEVVGGQVETQYF
TGTGCCAGCGAAGTGGTGGGGGGGCAGGTTGAGACCCAGTACTTC
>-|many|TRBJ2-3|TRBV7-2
CASSHRQDSSTDTQYF
TGTGCCAGCAGCCACCGACAGGACTCTAGCACAGATACGCAGTATTTT